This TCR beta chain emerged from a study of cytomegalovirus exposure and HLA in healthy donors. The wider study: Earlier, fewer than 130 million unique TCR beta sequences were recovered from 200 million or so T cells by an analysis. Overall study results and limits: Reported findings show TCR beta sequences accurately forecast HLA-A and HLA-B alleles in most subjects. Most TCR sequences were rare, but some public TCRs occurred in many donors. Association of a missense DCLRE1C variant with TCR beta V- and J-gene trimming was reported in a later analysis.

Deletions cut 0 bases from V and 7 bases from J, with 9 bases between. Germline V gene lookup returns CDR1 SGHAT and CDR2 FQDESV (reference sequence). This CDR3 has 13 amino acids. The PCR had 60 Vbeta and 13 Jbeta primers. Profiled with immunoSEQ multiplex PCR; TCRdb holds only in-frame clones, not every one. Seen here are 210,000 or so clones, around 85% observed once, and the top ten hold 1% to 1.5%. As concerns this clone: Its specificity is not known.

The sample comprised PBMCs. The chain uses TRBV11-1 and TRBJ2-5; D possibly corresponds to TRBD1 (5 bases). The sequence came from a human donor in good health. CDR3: CASSLAGQGTQYF. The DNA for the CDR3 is TGTGCCAGCAGCTTAGCAGGGCAGGGGACCCAGTACTTC.